This TCR beta chain derives from a study of read filtering for tumor transcriptome and immune sequencing (dated by TCRdb to the early 2020s). Turning to the overall study: The cohort consisted of around 18 male and some 13 female patients, with a mean age of around 66 years and an age range of roughly 40 to 85. Whole-transcriptome libraries were prepared with the TruSeq RNA Access Library Prep Kit after DNase treatment. A main aim was a read-filtering strategy for immune repertoire data, specifically whether clonotypes supported by a single read should be removed. The study compared TCR repertoires from targeted immune repertoire sequencing and bulk whole-transcriptome sequencing run on the same bone marrow samples. Per sample, about 4.05 to 10.27 million TCR-region mapped reads were obtained with IR-seq, compared with only roughly 80 to 1,300 with RNA-seq. By revised international staging, eight or nine patients were R-ISS I, roughly 17 were R-ISS II and over five were R-ISS III.

TCR libraries were constructed from 350 to 400 ng RNA using the Immunoverse kit, and molecular barcoded adaptors covering alpha/delta and beta/gamma chains were employed. The same RNA used for transcriptome sequencing was used for TCR library preparation. TCR libraries were sequenced on an Illumina HiSeq 4000 with 2 x 150 cycles. The authors' pipeline ran thus. TCR reads were aligned to human V, D, J and C references and assembled into CDR3 clonotypes with MiXCR, including quality filtering and error correction. The tcR package in R was used for analysis of clonotype counts and gene usage diversity. Raw mapping reads were checked after the RNA-seq reads had been mapped by STAR aligner version 2.5.3a onto the human GRCh37 genome. To test how sequencing depth affected the clonotypes detected, IR-seq fastq files were randomly downsampled with Seqtk 1.3. Using fastp trimming at Q25 and MiXCR clonotype assembly, TCRdb reanalyzed the public sequencing data and kept in-frame beta chains. Records with the same CDR3 protein are collapsed into one entry carrying the most frequent genes and DNA. Clone size and V and J calls follow TCRdb, not the original study. Recorded for this sample are approximately 140,000 distinct CDR3 sequences; roughly 13% of them occurred a single time. The top ten constitute 6.5% to 9% of the sample.

This clonotype was observed a few times. Its antigen is unknown. Nothing much larger sits one base from this clone, and base qualities are not available. A distance of 12 bases separates the germline ends of V and J, which lose 3 bases and 0 bases respectively. The CDR3 goes from the cysteine to the phenylalanine over 16 residues. Left in the record is the CDR3 DNA by itself, 48 bases read in frame from the first base. The germline V gene supplies CDR1 KGHSH and CDR2 LQKENI. Each patient had bone marrow sampled at the time of active disease. Ficoll-Hypaque density gradient centrifugation was used to isolate the bone marrow mononuclear cells. CD138-negative cells were obtained by negative selection after labeling with CD138 magnetic microbeads on a MACS separator, removing myeloma plasma cells. Flow cytometry on an Attune NxT with CD138 antibodies was used to check the purity of the isolated cells. Total RNA was extracted using TRIzol reagent and was quantified on a NanoDrop spectrophotometer. Paired RNA-seq and IR-seq were performed on each patient's CD138-negative bone marrow sample.

What the work shows at the level of the full study, not this receptor alone: In IR-seq, about four fifths of clonotypes but approximately 3.6% of total reads were represented by single-read clonotypes, whereas in RNA-seq, around three quarters of clonotypes and around 45% of reads were represented by single-read clonotypes. Compared with RNA-seq, IR-seq captured clonotypes at much greater depth and more reliably, and a smaller IR-seq throughput was enough to identify most of the shared clonotypes. The correlation between IR-seq and RNA-seq shared clonotype proportions rose when single-read clonotypes were removed. The sorted CD138-negative fraction was composed of a mixed bone marrow immune population rather than of purified T cells.

What was sequenced was a population of CD138-negative cells sorted from bone marrow. Reading the label with the study, this specimen's cell subset or site is: bone marrow mononuclear cells depleted of CD138+ plasma/myeloma cells by negative magnetic selection. The sequence came from a donor over 35 with multiple myeloma. The rearranged chain carries TRBV18 and TRBJ2-1; the D gene is possibly TRBD2, with 5 bases matching. The CDR3 amino acid sequence is: CASSPFGGSSYNEQFF. The DNA sequence is as follows: TGTGCCAGCTCACCGTTCGGAGGAAGCTCCTACAATGAGCAGTTCTTC.